The 2 T cell receptor beta chains below come from one sample, sequenced in a study of beta chain features in type 1 diabetes. TCRB transcripts that were expressed got sequenced, as all of the isolated RNA had been reverse transcribed. Repertoires were generated with immunoSEQ multiplex PCR, while TCRdb's copy carries only in-frame clones and drops some. This sample yields roughly 170,000 clones, of which less than 15% are seen a single time; roughly 0.6% belongs to the top ten. The material sequenced was central memory CD4+ T cells from blood. These receptor sequences come from a woman aged 18 to 35 in good health.

The V and J genes are TRBV11-2 and TRBJ2-5; no reliable D call. From germline, CDR1 is SGHAT and CDR2 FQNNGV. CDR3 length equals 13 residues. With 5 bases removed from V and 4 bases from J, the gap between germline ends came to 11 bases. DNA for the CDR3: TGTGCCAGCAGCGGGCCCCAAACAGAGACCCAGTACTTC. Protein sequence: CASSGPQTETQYF.

The V call is TRBV2, the J call TRBJ1-5; 7 nucleotides align to TRBD1. This CDR3 has 15 residues. J was trimmed by 1 base and V by 7 bases; bases with no gene match: 7. Per the germline V gene, CDR1 is SNHLY and CDR2 is FYNNEI. The chain's CDR3 is CASNNDRDSNQPQHF. In DNA form, the CDR3 reads TGTGCCAGCAACAACGACAGGGACAGCAATCAGCCCCAGCATTTT.